The sequence of this TCR beta chain was determined in a study of blood T cell repertoires in COVID-19. Trimming cost V 1 base and J 7 bases, with 5 bases left between them. CDR3 length: 12 amino acids. The germline gives CDR1 SGHRS, CDR2 YFSETQ. The assay was immunoSEQ multiplex PCR, and TCRdb's table has in-frame clones only and misses some. The data hold tens of thousands of clones, with about nine tenths observed a single time. The source is a middle-aged man with active or convalescent COVID-19. Source material: peripheral blood. The chain combines TRBV5-1 with TRBJ1-4, with unresolved D. The CDR3 is CASSLKREKLFF. CDR3 in DNA: TGCGCCAGCAGCTTGAAGCGTGAAAAACTGTTTTTT.